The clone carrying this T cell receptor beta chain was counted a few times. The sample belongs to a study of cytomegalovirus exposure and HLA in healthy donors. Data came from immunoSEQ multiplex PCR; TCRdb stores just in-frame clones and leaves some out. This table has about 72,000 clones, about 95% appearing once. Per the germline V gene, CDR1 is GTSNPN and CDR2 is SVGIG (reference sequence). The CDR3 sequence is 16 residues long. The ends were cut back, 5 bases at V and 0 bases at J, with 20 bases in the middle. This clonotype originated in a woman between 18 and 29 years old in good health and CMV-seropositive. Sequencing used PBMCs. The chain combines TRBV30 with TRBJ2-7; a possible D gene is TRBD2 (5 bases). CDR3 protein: CAWEAGFSRSSYEQYF. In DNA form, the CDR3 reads TGTGCCTGGGAGGCGGGTTTTAGCAGGAGCTCCTACGAGCAGTACTTC.